This TCR beta chain was found in a study of cytomegalovirus exposure and HLA in healthy donors. Broader study findings: Data from an earlier analysis indicated that most TCR beta V segments were productive either about 87% or about 30% of the time.

Worth noting for this clone: What it binds is not known.

With 4 bases removed from V and 3 bases from J, the gap between germline ends came to 16 bases. This CDR3 comprises 15 residues. CDR1 and CDR2 from the germline V gene are SGHRS and YFSETQ. The PCR contained 60 Vbeta and 13 Jbeta primers. Some clones are missing from TCRdb's copy, which holds only in-frame ones; the method was immunoSEQ multiplex PCR. The sample records 150,000 to 200,000 clones, about 75% being singletons. Sequencing was carried out using PBMCs. The receptor's source is a female donor in good health and CMV-seronegative. The chain employs TRBV5-1 and TRBJ2-5; tentative D call: TRBD1 (6 bases). The CDR3 spells CASSPGDIEEETQYF. Here the CDR3 DNA reads TGCGCCAGCAGCCCCGGGGACATAGAAGAAGAGACCCAGTACTTC.